The rows below give T cell receptor beta chains drawn from one sample of a study of siplizumab effects on memory and regulatory T cells. TCRdb's copy holds only in-frame clones and misses some; the assay was immunoSEQ multiplex PCR. In the table there are 95,000 to 100,000 clones, around nine tenths of which are singletons. Sequencing used non-Treg CD4+ T cells sorted from blood. These receptors were obtained from a human donor in good health. The CDR3 runs from the conserved cysteine through the conserved F or W. D genes are given only for firm matches. Clone size is not always given. Where it is, it says once, few, many or a class for expanded clones.

cdr3_aa	cdr3_nt	d_call	v_call	j_call	clone_size
CASSSRTGEYF	TGTGCCAGCAGTTCTCGGACAGGGGAGTACTTC	TRBD1	TRBV2	TRBJ2-7	NA
CAWGTGPTAKNIQYF	TGTGCCTGGGGGACGGGACCGACAGCCAAAAACATTCAGTACTTC	NA	TRBV30	TRBJ2-4	NA
CASGLISRGLAEQKNEQFF	TGTGCTAGTGGTTTGATCAGCCGGGGACTAGCGGAACAAAAAAATGAGCAGTTCTTC	TRBD2	TRBV12-5	TRBJ2-1	NA
CAWSVWASGRAGDEQFF	TGTGCCTGGAGTGTTTGGGCTAGCGGGAGGGCAGGTGATGAGCAGTTCTTC	TRBD2	TRBV30	TRBJ2-1	NA
CASSLGQGSIGEKLFF	TGCGCCAGCAGCTTAGGACAGGGTTCGATCGGAGAAAAACTGTTTTTT	TRBD1	TRBV5-1	TRBJ1-4	NA
CASIGTSGRAHPTGELFF	TGTGCCAGTATAGGGACTAGCGGGAGGGCCCATCCGACCGGGGAGCTGTTTTTT	TRBD2	TRBV19	TRBJ2-2	NA
CASRRDTSYEQYF	TGTGCCAGCAGGCGGGACACCTCCTACGAGCAGTACTTC	NA	TRBV27	TRBJ2-7	NA
CASSLGNRVFTGNTIYF	TGTGCCAGCAGCTTAGGGAACAGGGTTTTCACTGGAAACACCATATATTTT	NA	TRBV13	TRBJ1-3	NA
CASRPGQETYTF	TGTGCCAGCAGGCCAGGGCAGGAAACCTACACCTTC	NA	TRBV28	TRBJ1-2	NA
CSAQQGNEKLFF	TGCAGCGCCCAACAGGGGAATGAAAAACTGTTTTTT	TRBD1	TRBV29-1	TRBJ1-4	NA
CAWSLGGAGANVLTF	TGTGCCTGGAGCTTAGGGGGGGCCGGGGCCAACGTCCTGACTTTC	NA	TRBV30	TRBJ2-6	NA
CAIGTGTIEQYF	TGTGCCATAGGGACAGGGACGATCGAGCAGTACTTC	TRBD1	TRBV10-3	TRBJ2-7	NA
CASSPIFGGRGWETQYF	TGTGCCAGCTCACCAATTTTTGGCGGCAGGGGATGGGAGACCCAGTACTTC	NA	TRBV18	TRBJ2-5	few
CSVEADLNEKLFF	TGCAGCGTTGAAGCGGACCTTAATGAAAAACTGTTTTTT	NA	TRBV29-1	TRBJ1-4	few
CASGLGGSYNEQFF	TGTGCTAGTGGTTTGGGCGGATCCTACAATGAGCAGTTCTTC	NA	TRBV12-5	TRBJ2-1	NA